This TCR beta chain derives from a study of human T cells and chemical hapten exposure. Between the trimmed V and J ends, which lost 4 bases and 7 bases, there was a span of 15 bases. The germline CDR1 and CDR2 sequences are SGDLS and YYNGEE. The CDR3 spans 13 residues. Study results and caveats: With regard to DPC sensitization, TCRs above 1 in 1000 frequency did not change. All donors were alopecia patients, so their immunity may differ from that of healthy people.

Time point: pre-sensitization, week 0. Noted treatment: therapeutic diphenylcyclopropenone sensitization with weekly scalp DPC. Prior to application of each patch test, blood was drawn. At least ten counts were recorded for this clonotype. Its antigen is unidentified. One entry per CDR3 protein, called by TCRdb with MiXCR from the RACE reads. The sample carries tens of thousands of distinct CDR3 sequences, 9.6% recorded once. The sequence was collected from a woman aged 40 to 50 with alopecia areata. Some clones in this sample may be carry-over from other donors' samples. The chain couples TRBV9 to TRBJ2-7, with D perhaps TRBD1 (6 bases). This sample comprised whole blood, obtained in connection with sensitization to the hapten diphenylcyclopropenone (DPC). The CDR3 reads CASSKTGAREQYF. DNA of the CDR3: TGTGCCAGCAGCAAGACAGGTGCCAGAGAGCAGTACTTC.